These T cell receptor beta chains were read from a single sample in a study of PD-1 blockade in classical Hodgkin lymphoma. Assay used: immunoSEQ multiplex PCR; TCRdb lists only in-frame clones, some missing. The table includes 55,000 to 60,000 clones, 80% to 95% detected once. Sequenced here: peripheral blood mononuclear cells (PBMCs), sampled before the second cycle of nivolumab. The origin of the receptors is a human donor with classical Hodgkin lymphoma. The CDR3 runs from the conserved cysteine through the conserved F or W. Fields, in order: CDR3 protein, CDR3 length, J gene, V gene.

cdr3_aa: CASTPRATGTNEKLFF; cdr3_length: 16; j_call: TRBJ1-4; v_call: TRBV2
cdr3_aa: CARSSDPGQGPEEQPQHF; cdr3_length: 18; j_call: TRBJ1-5; v_call: TRBV5-3
cdr3_aa: CASSLTVWGDNSPLHF; cdr3_length: 16; j_call: TRBJ1-6; v_call: TRBV7-9
cdr3_aa: CASSFEVAGTDTQYF; cdr3_length: 15; j_call: TRBJ2-3; v_call: TRBV27
cdr3_aa: CASSLVGGDTQYF; cdr3_length: 13; j_call: TRBJ2-3; v_call: TRBV5-1
cdr3_aa: CASSFRLAGGLGEQFF; cdr3_length: 16; j_call: TRBJ2-1; v_call: TRBV9
cdr3_aa: CASSFEGTGRSYEQYF; cdr3_length: 16; j_call: TRBJ2-7; v_call: TRBV28
cdr3_aa: CASSLIGSYNEQFF; cdr3_length: 14; j_call: TRBJ2-1; v_call: TRBV7-3
cdr3_aa: CASSEFRNYGYTF; cdr3_length: 13; j_call: TRBJ1-2; v_call: TRBV25-1
cdr3_aa: CASSLGLGLARDNEQFF; cdr3_length: 17; j_call: TRBJ2-1; v_call: TRBV5-1
cdr3_aa: CAISITPGTDDDRYTF; cdr3_length: 16; j_call: TRBJ1-2; v_call: TRBV10-3
cdr3_aa: CASQGPNTEAFF; cdr3_length: 12; j_call: TRBJ1-1; v_call: TRBV7-3
cdr3_aa: CASGAGTPYEQYF; cdr3_length: 13; j_call: TRBJ2-7; v_call: TRBV6-6
cdr3_aa: CASSSMGDIQYF; cdr3_length: 12; j_call: TRBJ2-4; v_call: TRBV27
cdr3_aa: CATRRGTSLYEQYF; cdr3_length: 14; j_call: TRBJ2-7; v_call: TRBV27
cdr3_aa: CASSLLGDTEAFF; cdr3_length: 13; j_call: TRBJ1-1; v_call: TRBV5-1
cdr3_aa: CASSSGTEETQYF; cdr3_length: 13; j_call: TRBJ2-5; v_call: TRBV5-6
cdr3_aa: CASSIYARDQPQHF; cdr3_length: 14; j_call: TRBJ1-5; v_call: TRBV19
cdr3_aa: CASSPSGGQPQHF; cdr3_length: 13; j_call: TRBJ1-5; v_call: TRBV27
cdr3_aa: CASSEWGNTEAFF; cdr3_length: 13; j_call: TRBJ1-1; v_call: TRBV2
cdr3_aa: CASRATGAPSEKLFF; cdr3_length: 15; j_call: TRBJ1-4; v_call: TRBV2
cdr3_aa: CASSLLAAYTGELFF; cdr3_length: 15; j_call: TRBJ2-2; v_call: TRBV4-3
cdr3_aa: CASSDGQEAETQYF; cdr3_length: 14; j_call: TRBJ2-5; v_call: TRBV7-3
cdr3_aa: CASSPQTAPGSNQPQHF; cdr3_length: 17; j_call: TRBJ1-5; v_call: TRBV4-1
cdr3_aa: CASSPGQEYTDTQYF; cdr3_length: 15; j_call: TRBJ2-3; v_call: TRBV5-1
cdr3_aa: CAISVGRGNQPQHF; cdr3_length: 14; j_call: TRBJ1-5; v_call: TRBV10-3
cdr3_aa: CASSPPEWDTAYEQYF; cdr3_length: 16; j_call: -; v_call: TRBV11-1
cdr3_aa: CASSVARVRASNTGELFF; cdr3_length: 18; j_call: TRBJ2-2; v_call: TRBV9
cdr3_aa: CASSTITGGLQETQYF; cdr3_length: 16; j_call: TRBJ2-5; v_call: TRBV5-1
cdr3_aa: CAFPVRDFTGELFF; cdr3_length: 14; j_call: TRBJ2-2; v_call: TRBV30
cdr3_aa: CAISEGTENYGYTF; cdr3_length: 14; j_call: TRBJ1-2; v_call: TRBV10-3
cdr3_aa: CASSATGEPSNEQFF; cdr3_length: 15; j_call: TRBJ2-1; v_call: TRBV27
cdr3_aa: CASSVLGPGTGELFF; cdr3_length: 15; j_call: TRBJ2-2; v_call: TRBV5-6
cdr3_aa: CASSYGDVPNTEAFF; cdr3_length: 15; j_call: TRBJ1-1; v_call: TRBV6-5
cdr3_aa: CASLAGSSYEQYF; cdr3_length: 13; j_call: TRBJ2-7; v_call: TRBV28
cdr3_aa: CASSPNMGSQFF; cdr3_length: 12; j_call: TRBJ2-1; v_call: TRBV14
cdr3_aa: CASSPSTRSETQYF; cdr3_length: 14; j_call: TRBJ2-5; v_call: TRBV19
cdr3_aa: CASSLGQGGYEQYF; cdr3_length: 14; j_call: TRBJ2-7; v_call: TRBV27
cdr3_aa: CASSLVPGTSAYEQYF; cdr3_length: 16; j_call: TRBJ2-7; v_call: TRBV11-2
cdr3_aa: CASSLITAATYYGYTF; cdr3_length: 16; j_call: TRBJ1-2; v_call: TRBV13
cdr3_aa: CAWISGDTLDGYTF; cdr3_length: 14; j_call: TRBJ1-2; v_call: TRBV30
cdr3_aa: CASSYSGQGNEQYF; cdr3_length: 14; j_call: TRBJ2-7; v_call: TRBV6-5
cdr3_aa: CASSLAWQGSTDTQYF; cdr3_length: 16; j_call: TRBJ2-3; v_call: TRBV5-6
cdr3_aa: CASRPINYGYTF; cdr3_length: 12; j_call: TRBJ1-2; v_call: TRBV28
cdr3_aa: CASSPRGVSYNSPLHF; cdr3_length: 16; j_call: TRBJ1-6; v_call: TRBV25-1
cdr3_aa: CASSQGLAGDYNEQFF; cdr3_length: 16; j_call: TRBJ2-1; v_call: TRBV18